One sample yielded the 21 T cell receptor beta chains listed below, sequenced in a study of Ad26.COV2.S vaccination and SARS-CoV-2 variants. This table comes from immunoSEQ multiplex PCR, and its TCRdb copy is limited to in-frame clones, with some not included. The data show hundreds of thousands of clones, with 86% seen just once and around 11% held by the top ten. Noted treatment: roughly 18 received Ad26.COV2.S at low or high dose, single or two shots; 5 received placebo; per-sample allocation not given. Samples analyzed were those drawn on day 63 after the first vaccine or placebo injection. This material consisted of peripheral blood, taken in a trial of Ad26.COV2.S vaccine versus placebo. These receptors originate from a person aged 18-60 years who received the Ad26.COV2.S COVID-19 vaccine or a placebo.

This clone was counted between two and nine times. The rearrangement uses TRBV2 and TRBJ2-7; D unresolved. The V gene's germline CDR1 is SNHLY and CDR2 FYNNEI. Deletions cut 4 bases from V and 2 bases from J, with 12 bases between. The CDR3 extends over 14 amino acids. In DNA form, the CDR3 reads TGTGCCAGCAGTGGGGCAAGACCTACCTACGAGCAGTACTTC. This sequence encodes CASSGARPTYEQYF.

CDR3 in DNA: TGTGCCAGCAGCCTGGGACTAGCGAGCGATACGCAGTATTTT. Protein: CASSLGLASDTQYF. This chain uses TRBV11-3 with TRBJ2-3; 10 bases align to TRBD2. Germline-derived CDR1 and CDR2 are SGHNT and YENEEA. The V and J ends lost 5 bases and 6 bases, in that order; junction bases with no gene match: 5. The CDR3 consists of 14 residues.

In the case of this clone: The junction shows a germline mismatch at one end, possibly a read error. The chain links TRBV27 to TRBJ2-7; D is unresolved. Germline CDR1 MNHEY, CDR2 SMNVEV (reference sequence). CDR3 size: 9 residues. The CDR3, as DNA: TGTGCCAGCACCCCATTGAGTTGCTTC. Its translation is CASTPLSCF.

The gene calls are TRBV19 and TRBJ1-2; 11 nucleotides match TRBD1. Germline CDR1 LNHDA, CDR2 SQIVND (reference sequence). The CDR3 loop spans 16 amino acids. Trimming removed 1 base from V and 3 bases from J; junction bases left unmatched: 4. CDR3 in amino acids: CASSIGRTGGDYGYTF. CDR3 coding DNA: TGTGCCAGTAGTATAGGGCGGACAGGGGGCGACTATGGCTACACCTTC.

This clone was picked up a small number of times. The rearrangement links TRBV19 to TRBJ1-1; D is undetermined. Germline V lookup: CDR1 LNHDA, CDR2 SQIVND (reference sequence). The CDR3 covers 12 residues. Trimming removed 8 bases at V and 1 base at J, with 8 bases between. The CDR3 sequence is CASRIGNTEAFF. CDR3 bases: TGTGCCAGTCGGATCGGGAACACTGAAGCTTTCTTT.

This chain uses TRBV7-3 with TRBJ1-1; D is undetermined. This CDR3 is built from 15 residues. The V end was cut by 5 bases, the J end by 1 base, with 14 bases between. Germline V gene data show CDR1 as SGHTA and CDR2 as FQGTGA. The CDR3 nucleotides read TGTGCCAGCAGCCAAGGAGGCAGAAAGAACACTGAAGCTTTCTTT. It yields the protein CASSQGGRKNTEAFF. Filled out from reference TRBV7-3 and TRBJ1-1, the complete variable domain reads GAGVSQTPSNKVTEKGKYVELRCDPISGHTALYWYRQSLGQGPEFLIYFQGTGAADDSGLPNDRFFAVRPEGSVSTLKIQRTERGDSAVYLCASSQGGRKNTEAFFGQGTRLTVV.

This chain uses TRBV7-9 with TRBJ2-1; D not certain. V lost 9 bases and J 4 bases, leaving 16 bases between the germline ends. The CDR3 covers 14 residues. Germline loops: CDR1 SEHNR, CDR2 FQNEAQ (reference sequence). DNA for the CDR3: TGTGCCAGTCAGAGCGCGTGGGTTTACAATGAGCAGTTCTTC. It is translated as CASQSAWVYNEQFF. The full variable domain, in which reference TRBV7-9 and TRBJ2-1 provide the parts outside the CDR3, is DTGVSQNPRHKITKRGQNVTFRCDPISEHNRLYWYRQTLGQGPEFLTYFQNEAQLEKSRLLSDRFSAERPKGSFSTLEIQRTEQGDSAMYLCASQSAWVYNEQFFGPGTRLTVL.

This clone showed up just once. CDR3 in amino acids: CASNQGDLGGIYGYTF. The CDR3 DNA follows: TGTGCCAGCAACCAAGGGGATCTTGGGGGGATCTATGGCTACACCTTC. The chain employs TRBV28 and TRBJ1-2; TRBD1 is a possible D gene (5 bases). CDR1 and CDR2 from the germline V gene are MDHEN and SYDVKM. V shed 7 bases and J shed 4 bases, with 22 bases lying between them. The CDR3 is 16 amino acids.

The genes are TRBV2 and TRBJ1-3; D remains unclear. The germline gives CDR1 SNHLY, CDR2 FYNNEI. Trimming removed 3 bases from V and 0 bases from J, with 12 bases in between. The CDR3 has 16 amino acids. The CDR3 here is CASSESGGFSGNTIYF. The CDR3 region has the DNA TGTGCCAGCAGTGAGAGCGGAGGGTTCTCTGGAAACACCATATATTTT. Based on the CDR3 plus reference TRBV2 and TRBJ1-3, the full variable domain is EPEVTQTPSHQVTQMGQEVILRCVPISNHLYFYWYRQILGQKVEFLVSFYNNEISEKSEIFDDQFSVERPDGSNFTLKIRSTKLEDSAMYFCASSESGGFSGNTIYFGEGSWLTVV.

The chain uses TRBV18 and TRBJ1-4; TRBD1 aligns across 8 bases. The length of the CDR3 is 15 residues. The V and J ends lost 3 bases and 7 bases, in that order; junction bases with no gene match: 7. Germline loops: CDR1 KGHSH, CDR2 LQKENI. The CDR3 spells CASSPLETGVEKLFF. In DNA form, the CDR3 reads TGTGCCAGCTCACCCCTCGAGACAGGGGTTGAAAAACTGTTTTTT.

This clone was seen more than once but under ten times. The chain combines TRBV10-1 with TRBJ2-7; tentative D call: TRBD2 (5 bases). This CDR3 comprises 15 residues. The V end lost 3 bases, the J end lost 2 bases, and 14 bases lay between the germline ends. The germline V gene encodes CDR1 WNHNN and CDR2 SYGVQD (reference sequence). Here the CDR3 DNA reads TGCGCCAGCAGTGAAATCACCGGGAACCCCTACGAGCAGTACTTC. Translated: CASSEITGNPYEQYF.

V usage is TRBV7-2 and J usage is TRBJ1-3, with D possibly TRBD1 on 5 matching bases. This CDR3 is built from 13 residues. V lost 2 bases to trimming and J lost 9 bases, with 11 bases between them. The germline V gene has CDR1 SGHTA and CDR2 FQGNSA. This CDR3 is CASSLLRGATIYF. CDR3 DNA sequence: TGTGCCAGCAGCTTATTGAGAGGGGCCACCATATATTTT.

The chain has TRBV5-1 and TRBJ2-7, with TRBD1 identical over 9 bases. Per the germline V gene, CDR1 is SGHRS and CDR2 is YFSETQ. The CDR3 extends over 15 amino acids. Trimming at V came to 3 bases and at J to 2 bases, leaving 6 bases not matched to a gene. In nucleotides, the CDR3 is TGCGCCAGCAGCTGGAGTGGGGACAGGGCCTACGAGCAGTACTTC. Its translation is CASSWSGDRAYEQYF.

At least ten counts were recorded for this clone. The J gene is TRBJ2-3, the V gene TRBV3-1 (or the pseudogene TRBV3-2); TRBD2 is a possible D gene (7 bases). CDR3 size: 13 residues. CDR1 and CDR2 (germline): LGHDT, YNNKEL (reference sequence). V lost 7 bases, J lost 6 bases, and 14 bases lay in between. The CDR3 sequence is CASNSRGADTQYF. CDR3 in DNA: TGTGCCAGCAACTCTCGGGGGGCTGATACGCAGTATTTT.

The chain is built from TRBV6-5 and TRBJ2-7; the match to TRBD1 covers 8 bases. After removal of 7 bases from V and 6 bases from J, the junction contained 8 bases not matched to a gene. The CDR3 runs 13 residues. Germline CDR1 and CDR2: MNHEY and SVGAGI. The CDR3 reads CASTYDRGGEQYF. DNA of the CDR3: TGTGCCAGCACTTATGACAGGGGCGGCGAGCAGTACTTC.

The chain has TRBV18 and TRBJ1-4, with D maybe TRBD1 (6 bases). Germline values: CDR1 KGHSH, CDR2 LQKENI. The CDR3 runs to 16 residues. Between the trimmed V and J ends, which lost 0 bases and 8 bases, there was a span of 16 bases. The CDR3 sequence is CASSPPGQRWGEKLFF. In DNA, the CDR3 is TGTGCCAGCTCACCACCGGGACAACGATGGGGGGAAAAACTGTTTTTT.

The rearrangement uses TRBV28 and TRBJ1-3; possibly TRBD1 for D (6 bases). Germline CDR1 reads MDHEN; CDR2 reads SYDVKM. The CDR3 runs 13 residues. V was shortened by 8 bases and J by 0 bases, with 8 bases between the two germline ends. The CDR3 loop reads CASDRSSGNTIYF. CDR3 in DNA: TGTGCCAGCGACAGGAGCTCTGGAAACACCATATATTTT.

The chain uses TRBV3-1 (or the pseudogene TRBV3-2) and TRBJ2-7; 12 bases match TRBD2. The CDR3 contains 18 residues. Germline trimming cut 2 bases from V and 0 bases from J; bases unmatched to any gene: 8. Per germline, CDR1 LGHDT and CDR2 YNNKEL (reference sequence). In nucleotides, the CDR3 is TGTGCCAGCAGCCAACCGGGACTAGCGGGTACACGCTCCTACGAGCAGTACTTC. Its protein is CASSQPGLAGTRSYEQYF.

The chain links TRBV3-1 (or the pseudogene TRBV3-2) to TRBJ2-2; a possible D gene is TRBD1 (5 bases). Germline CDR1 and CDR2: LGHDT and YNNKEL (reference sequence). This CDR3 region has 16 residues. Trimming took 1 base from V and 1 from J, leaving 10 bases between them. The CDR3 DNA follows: TGTGCCAGCAGCCAAGGGAGTAGGGGGAACACCGGGGAGCTGTTTTTT. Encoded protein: CASSQGSRGNTGELFF.

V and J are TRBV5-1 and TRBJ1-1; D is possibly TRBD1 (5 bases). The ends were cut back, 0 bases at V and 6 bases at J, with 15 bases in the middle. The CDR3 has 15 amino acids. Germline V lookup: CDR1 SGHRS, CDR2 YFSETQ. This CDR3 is CASSLGGRVLSEAFF. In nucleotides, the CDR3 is TGCGCCAGCAGCTTGGGAGGCAGGGTATTGTCTGAAGCTTTCTTT.

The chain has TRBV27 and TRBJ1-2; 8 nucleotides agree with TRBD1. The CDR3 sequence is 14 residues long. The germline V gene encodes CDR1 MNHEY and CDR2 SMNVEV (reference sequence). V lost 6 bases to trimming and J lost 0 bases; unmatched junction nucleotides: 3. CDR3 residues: CASRPQGANYGYTF. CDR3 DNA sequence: TGTGCCAGCAGACCACAGGGGGCTAACTATGGCTACACCTTC.